These T cell receptor beta chains were read from a single sample in a study of T cell changes during pregnancy in multiple sclerosis. The data were produced by immunoSEQ multiplex PCR, yet TCRdb's version contains in-frame clones alone and is incomplete. The repertoire holds 35,000 to 45,000 clones, approximately 92% seen once, with approximately 2% in the top ten. This specimen consisted of CD4+ T cells from peripheral blood mononuclear cells, obtained after pregnancy. The source of these receptors is a female donor in good health, enrolled as a control in a pregnancy study. Both conserved end residues are part of each CDR3. The D gene is left open where the match is weak. Size is stated for part of the rows, as once, few or many counts, or as a class when the clone is expanded.

D gene	V gene	clone size	J gene	CDR3 DNA	CDR3 protein
TRBD2	TRBV4-2	NA	TRBJ2-5	TGTGCCAGCAGCCAGAAGGCGGGACTAGCGGGAGGGGAGACCCAGTACTTC	CASSQKAGLAGGETQYF
TRBD2	TRBV5-6	NA	TRBJ2-2	TGTGCCAGCAGCCCCCTGACTAGCGGGAACACCGGGGAGCTGTTTTTT	CASSPLTSGNTGELFF
NA	TRBV7-2	NA	TRBJ1-1	TGTGCCAGCAGCTTACAGAACACTGAAGCTTTCTTT	CASSLQNTEAFF
NA	TRBV29-1	NA	TRBJ1-2	TGCAGCGTCGCCCCGGGGGGACGGTCTAACTATGGCTACACCTTC	CSVAPGGRSNYGYTF
TRBD1	TRBV6-1	NA	TRBJ1-3	TGTGCCAGCAGTGAATCTTGGACAGGGGGAAACACCATATATTTT	CASSESWTGGNTIYF
NA	TRBV6-1	NA	TRBJ1-2	TGTGCCAGCAGTGAAATGGGTGCAGGCCGCGCTGGCTACACCTTC	CASSEMGAGRAGYTF
NA	TRBV6-4	NA	TRBJ2-2	TGTGCCAGCAGTGACTCCTACACCGGGGAGCTGTTTTTT	CASSDSYTGELFF
NA	TRBV28	NA	TRBJ2-4	TGTGCCAGCGGAACCCAGGGCCTAAGAGCCAAAAACATTCAGTACTTC	CASGTQGLRAKNIQYF
TRBD1	TRBV5-1	NA	TRBJ2-7	TGCGCCAGCAGCTTGATTGGGACAGGGGGAACCTACGAGCAGTACTTC	CASSLIGTGGTYEQYF
NA	TRBV30	NA	TRBJ2-5	TGTGCCTGGACCCCTGGTGCTAGGTTCCAAGAGACCCAGTACTTC	CAWTPGARFQETQYF
NA	TRBV5-5	NA	TRBJ1-5	TGTGCCAGCAGCTTGAGGGGTTTAATCAGCCCCCAGCATTTT	CASSLRGLISPQHF
TRBD2	TRBV5-1	NA	TRBJ2-1	TGCGCCAGCAGCTTAGCTAGCGGGAGTCGTGAGCAGTTCTTC	CASSLASGSREQFF
TRBD1	TRBV6-1	once	TRBJ2-3	TGTGCCAGCAGCAAGGACAGGGGATGGACAGATACGCAGTATTTT	CASSKDRGWTDTQYF
NA	TRBV11-2	NA	TRBJ1-2	TGTGCCAGCACGCCCGGGGGACCCTATGGCTACACCTTC	CASTPGGPYGYTF
NA	TRBV28	NA	TRBJ1-1	TGTGCCAGCAGTTTAATGGGGCGGAACACTGAAGCTTTCTTT	CASSLMGRNTEAFF
NA	TRBV6-1	NA	TRBJ1-1	TGTGCCAGCAGCATGACACTGAACACTGAAGCTTTCTTT	CASSMTLNTEAFF
NA	TRBV28	NA	TRBJ2-2	TGTGCCAGCAGTTTACGTAACACCGGGGAGCTGTTTTTT	CASSLRNTGELFF
TRBD1	TRBV5-4	NA	TRBJ1-6	TGTGCCAGCAGCTTGGCGGACAGGGATAATTCACCCCTCCACTTT	CASSLADRDNSPLHF